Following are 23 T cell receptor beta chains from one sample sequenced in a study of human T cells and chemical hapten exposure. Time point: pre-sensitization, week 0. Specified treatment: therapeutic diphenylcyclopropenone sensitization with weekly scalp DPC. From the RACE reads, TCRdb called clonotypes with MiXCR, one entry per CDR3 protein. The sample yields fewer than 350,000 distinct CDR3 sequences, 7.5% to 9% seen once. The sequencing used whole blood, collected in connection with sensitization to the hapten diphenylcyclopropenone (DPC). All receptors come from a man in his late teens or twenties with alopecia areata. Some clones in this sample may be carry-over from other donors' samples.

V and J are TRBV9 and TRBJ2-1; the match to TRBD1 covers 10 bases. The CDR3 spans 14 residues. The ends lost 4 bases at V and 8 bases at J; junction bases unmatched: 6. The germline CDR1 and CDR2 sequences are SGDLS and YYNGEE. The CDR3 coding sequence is TGTGCCAGCAGCCCGGGACAGGGGTTCGATGAGCAGTTCTTC. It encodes CASSPGQGFDEQFF.

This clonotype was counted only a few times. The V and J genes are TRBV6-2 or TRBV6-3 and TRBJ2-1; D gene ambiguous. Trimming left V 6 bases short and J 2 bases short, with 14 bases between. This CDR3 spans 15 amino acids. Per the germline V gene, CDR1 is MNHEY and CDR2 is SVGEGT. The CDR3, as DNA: TGTGCCAGCAGCATGATTCGAGTGACCTACAATGAGCAGTTCTTC. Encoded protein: CASSMIRVTYNEQFF.

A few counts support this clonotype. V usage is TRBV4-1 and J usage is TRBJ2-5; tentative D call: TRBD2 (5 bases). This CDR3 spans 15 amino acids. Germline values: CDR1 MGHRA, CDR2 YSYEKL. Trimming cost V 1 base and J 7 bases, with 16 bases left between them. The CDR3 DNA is TGCGCCAGCAGCCAAGTCGCGGCCCCGAGCGGGACCCAGTACTTC. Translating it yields CASSQVAAPSGTQYF.

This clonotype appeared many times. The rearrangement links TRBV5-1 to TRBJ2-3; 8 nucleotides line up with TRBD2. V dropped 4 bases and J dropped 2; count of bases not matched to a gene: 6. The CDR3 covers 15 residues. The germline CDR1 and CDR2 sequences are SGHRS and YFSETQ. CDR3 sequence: CASSPVAGYTDTQYF. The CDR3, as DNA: TGCGCCAGCAGCCCGGTAGCGGGGTACACAGATACGCAGTATTTT.

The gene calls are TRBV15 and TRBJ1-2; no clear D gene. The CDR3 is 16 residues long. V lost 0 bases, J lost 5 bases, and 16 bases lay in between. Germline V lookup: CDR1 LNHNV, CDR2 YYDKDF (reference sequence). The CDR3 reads CATSRDRGTSIYGYTF. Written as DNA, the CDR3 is TGTGCCACCAGCAGAGATCGGGGAACCTCTATTTATGGCTACACCTTC.

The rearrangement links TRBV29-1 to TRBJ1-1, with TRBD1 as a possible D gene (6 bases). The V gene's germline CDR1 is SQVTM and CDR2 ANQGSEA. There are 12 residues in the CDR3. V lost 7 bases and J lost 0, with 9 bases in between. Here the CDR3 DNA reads TGCAGCGGCCGACAGGTGAACACTGAAGCTTTCTTT. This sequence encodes CSGRQVNTEAFF.

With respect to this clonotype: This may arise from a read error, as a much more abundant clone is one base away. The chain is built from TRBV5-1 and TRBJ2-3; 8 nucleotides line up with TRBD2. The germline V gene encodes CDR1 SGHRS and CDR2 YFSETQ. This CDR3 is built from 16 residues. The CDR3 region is CVSSPVLGLETDTQYF. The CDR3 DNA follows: TGCGTCAGCAGCCCGGTTTTGGGACTAGAGACAGATACGCAGTATTTT.

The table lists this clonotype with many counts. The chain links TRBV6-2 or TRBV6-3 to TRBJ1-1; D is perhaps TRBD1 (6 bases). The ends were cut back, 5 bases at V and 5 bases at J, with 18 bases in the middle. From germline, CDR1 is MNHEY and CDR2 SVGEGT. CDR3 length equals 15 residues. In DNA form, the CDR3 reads TGTGCCAGCAGTCCCCACGGGGGGCGAGGAACTGAAGCTTTCTTT. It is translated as CASSPHGGRGTEAFF.

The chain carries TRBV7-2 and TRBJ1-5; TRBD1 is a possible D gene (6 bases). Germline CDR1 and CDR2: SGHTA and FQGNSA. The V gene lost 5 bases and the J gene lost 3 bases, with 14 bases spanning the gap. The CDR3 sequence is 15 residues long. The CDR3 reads CASSPHQGTNQPQHF. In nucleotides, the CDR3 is TGTGCCAGCAGCCCACATCAGGGGACCAATCAGCCCCAGCATTTT.

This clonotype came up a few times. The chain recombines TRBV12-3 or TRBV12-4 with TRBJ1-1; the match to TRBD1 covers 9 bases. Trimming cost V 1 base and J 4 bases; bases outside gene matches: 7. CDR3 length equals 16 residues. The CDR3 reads CASSLDRTGVGTEAFF. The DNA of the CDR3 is TGTGCCAGCAGTTTAGACAGGACAGGGGTGGGCACTGAAGCTTTCTTT.

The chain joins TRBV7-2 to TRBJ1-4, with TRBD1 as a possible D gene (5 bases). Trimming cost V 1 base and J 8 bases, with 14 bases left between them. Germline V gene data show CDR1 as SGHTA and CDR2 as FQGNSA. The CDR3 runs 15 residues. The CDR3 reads CASSLEAGRTEKLFF. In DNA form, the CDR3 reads TGTGCCAGCAGCTTAGAGGCAGGGAGGACCGAAAAACTGTTTTTT.

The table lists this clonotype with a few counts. CDR3 bases: TGTGCCAGCAGTTACAACCAGAAGGATTCACCCCTCCACTTT. Encoded protein: CASSYNQKDSPLHF. This chain links TRBV6-6 with TRBJ1-6; D unresolved. Between the trimmed V and J ends, which lost 2 bases and 8 bases, there was a span of 10 bases. The CDR3 runs 14 residues. Per the germline V gene, CDR1 is MNHNY and CDR2 is SVGAGI (reference sequence).

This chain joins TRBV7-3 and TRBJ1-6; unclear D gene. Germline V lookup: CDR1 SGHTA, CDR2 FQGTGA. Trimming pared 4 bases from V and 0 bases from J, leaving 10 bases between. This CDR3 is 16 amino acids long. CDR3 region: CASSYPQLSYNSPLHF. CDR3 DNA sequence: TGTGCCAGCAGCTATCCCCAGCTCTCCTATAATTCACCCCTCCACTTT.

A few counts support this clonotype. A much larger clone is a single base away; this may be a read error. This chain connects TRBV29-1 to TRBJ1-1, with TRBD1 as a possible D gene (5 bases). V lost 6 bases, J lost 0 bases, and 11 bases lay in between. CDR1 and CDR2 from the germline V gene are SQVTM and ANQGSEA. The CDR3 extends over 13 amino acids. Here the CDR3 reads CSVQTAVNTEAFF. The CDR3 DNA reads TGCAGCGTCCAGACAGCCGTGAACACTGAAGCTTTCTTT.

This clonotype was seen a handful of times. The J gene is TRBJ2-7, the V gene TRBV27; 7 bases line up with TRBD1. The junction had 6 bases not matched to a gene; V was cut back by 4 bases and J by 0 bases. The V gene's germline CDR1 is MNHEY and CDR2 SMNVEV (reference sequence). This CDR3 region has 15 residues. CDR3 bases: TGTGCCAGCAGTTCGAGGGGGCCCCGCTCCTACGAGCAGTACTTC. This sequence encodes CASSSRGPRSYEQYF.

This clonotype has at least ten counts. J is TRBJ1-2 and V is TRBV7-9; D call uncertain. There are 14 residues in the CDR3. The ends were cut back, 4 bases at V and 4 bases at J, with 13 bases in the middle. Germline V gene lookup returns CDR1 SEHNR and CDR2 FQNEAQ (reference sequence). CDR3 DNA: TGTGCCAGCAGCTCGACTGGGAAAGCCTATGGCTACACCTTC. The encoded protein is CASSSTGKAYGYTF.

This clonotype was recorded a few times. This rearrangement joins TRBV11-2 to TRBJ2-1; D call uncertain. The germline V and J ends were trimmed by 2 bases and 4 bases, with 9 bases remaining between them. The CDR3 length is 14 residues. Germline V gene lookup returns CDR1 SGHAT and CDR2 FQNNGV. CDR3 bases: TGTGCCAGCAGCTTATATGGCCAGTACAATGAGCAGTTCTTC. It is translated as CASSLYGQYNEQFF. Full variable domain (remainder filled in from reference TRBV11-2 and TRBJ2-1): EAGVAQSPRYKIIEKRQSVAFWCNPISGHATLYWYQQILGQGPKLLIQFQNNGVVDDSQLPKDRFSAERLKGVDSTLKIQPAKLEDSAVYLCASSLYGQYNEQFFGPGTRLTVL.

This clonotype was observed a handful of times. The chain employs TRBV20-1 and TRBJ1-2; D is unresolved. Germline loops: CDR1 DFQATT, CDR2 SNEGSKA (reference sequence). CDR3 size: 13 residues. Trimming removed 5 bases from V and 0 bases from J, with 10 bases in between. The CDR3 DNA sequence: TGCAGTGCTCCTAAGGACTCTAACTATGGCTACACCTTC. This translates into CSAPKDSNYGYTF.

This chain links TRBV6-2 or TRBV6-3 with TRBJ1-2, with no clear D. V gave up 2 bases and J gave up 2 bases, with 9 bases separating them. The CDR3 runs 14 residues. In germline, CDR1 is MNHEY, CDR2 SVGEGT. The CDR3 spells CASSYRGTNYGYTF. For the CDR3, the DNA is TGTGCCAGCAGTTACCGGGGAACCAACTATGGCTACACCTTC.

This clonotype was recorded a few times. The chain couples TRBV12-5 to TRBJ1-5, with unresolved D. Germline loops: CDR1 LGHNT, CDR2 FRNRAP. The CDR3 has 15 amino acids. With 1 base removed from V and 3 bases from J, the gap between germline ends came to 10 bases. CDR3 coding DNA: TGTGCTAGTGGTTTGGATGCCGGACCCAATCAGCCCCAGCATTTT. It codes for CASGLDAGPNQPQHF.

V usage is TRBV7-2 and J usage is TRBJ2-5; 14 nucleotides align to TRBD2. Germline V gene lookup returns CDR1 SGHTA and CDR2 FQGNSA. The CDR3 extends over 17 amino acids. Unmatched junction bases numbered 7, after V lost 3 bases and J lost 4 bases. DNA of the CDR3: TGTGCCAGCAGCTTTACGGGACTAGCGGGGGTCACAGAGACCCAGTACTTC. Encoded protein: CASSFTGLAGVTETQYF.

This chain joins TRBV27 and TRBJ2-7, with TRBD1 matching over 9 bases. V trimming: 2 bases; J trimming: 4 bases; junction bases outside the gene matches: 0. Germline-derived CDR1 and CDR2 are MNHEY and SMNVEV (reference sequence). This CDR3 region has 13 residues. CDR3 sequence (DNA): TGTGCCAGCAGTTTAGGGACAGGGTACGAGCAGTACGTC. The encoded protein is CASSLGTGYEQYV.

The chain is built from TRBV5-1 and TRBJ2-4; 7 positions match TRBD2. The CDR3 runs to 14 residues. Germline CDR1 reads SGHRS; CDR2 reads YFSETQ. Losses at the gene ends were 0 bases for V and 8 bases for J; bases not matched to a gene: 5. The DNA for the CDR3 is TGCGCCAGCAGCTTGGAGAGGGGAGGGGACATTCAGTACTTC. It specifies CASSLERGGDIQYF.